These T cell receptor beta chains were read from a single sample in a study of Ad26.COV2.S vaccination and SARS-CoV-2 variants. The repertoire was sequenced with immunoSEQ multiplex PCR; TCRdb's copy has only in-frame clones and lacks some. The sample has some 520,000 clones, around 85% seen once; the top ten hold roughly 13%. This material consisted of peripheral blood, taken in a trial of Ad26.COV2.S vaccine versus placebo. These TCRs come from a person between 18 and 65 years old who received the Ad26.COV2.S COVID-19 vaccine or a placebo. The CDR3 runs from the conserved cysteine through the conserved F or W. D genes are given only for firm matches. Size is stated for part of the rows, as once, few or many counts, or as a class when the clone is expanded.

j_call	v_call	d_call	clone_size	cdr3_aa	cdr3_nt
TRBJ1-2	TRBV19	-	-	CASSPWSGYGYTF	TGTGCCAGTAGCCCTTGGTCTGGCTATGGCTACACCTTC
TRBJ2-3	TRBV29-1	-	-	CSVVKGTDTQYF	TGCAGCGTTGTAAAGGGCACAGATACGCAGTATTTT
TRBJ1-2	TRBV4-1	-	-	CASSQDESGRYGYTF	TGCGCCAGCAGCCAAGATGAATCGGGGAGGTATGGCTACACCTTC
TRBJ2-1	TRBV7-2	TRBD2	-	CASSPHLGGSSYNEQFF	TGTGCCAGCAGCCCACACCTTGGCGGGAGCTCCTACAATGAGCAGTTCTTC
TRBJ1-5	TRBV20-1	TRBD1	-	CSASPPYRGRLSNQPQHF	TGCAGTGCTAGTCCTCCATACAGGGGGCGTCTGAGCAATCAGCCCCAGCATTTT
TRBJ2-4	TRBV5-1	TRBD1	-	CASSLVGGENIQYF	TGCGCCAGCAGCTTGGTAGGGGGCGAAAACATTCAGTACTTC
TRBJ2-3	TRBV4-2	TRBD2	-	CASSQEASGRDTQYF	TGTGCCAGCAGCCAAGAGGCTAGCGGGAGAGATACGCAGTATTTT
TRBJ2-3	TRBV10-3	TRBD2	-	CAIRGVAGLTDTQYF	TGTGCCATCAGGGGGGTAGCGGGCCTCACAGATACGCAGTATTTT
TRBJ2-5	TRBV27	TRBD1	-	CASSSTPTGFETQYF	TGTGCCAGCAGCTCTACTCCGACAGGGTTCGAGACCCAGTACTTC
TRBJ1-1	TRBV7-2	-	-	CASSPFRKWDLGTEAFF	TGTGCCAGCAGCCCTTTCCGCAAATGGGATTTAGGCACTGAAGCTTTCTTT
TRBJ1-1	TRBV16	-	-	CASSQSRVPWAEAFF	TGTGCCAGCAGCCAATCTCGGGTCCCTTGGGCTGAAGCTTTCTTT
TRBJ2-5	TRBV9	TRBD2	-	CASSVEGLVETQYF	TGTGCCAGCAGCGTAGAGGGACTAGTGGAGACCCAGTACTTC
TRBJ1-6	TRBV30	-	-	CAGRDGLRDSPLHF	TGTGCCGGGCGAGATGGGCTACGGGATTCACCCCTCCACTTT
TRBJ2-7	TRBV30	-	many	CAWSGRPPTYEQYF	TGTGCCTGGAGTGGACGCCCTCCGACCTACGAGCAGTACTTC
TRBJ2-1	TRBV7-2	-	-	CATQQASYNEQFF	TGTGCTACCCAACAGGCCTCCTACAATGAGCAGTTCTTC
TRBJ1-6	TRBV28	-	-	CASRGGTGNSPLHF	TGTGCCAGCAGAGGGGGTACAGGGAATTCACCCCTCCACTTT
TRBJ2-1	TRBV2	-	-	CASSGRAGYNEQFF	TGTGCCAGCAGTGGGAGGGCCGGCTACAATGAGCAGTTCTTC
TRBJ2-3	TRBV5-4	-	-	CASSRETLDTDTQYF	TGTGCCAGCAGCCGAGAGACCCTAGACACAGATACGCAGTATTTT
TRBJ2-5	TRBV28	TRBD1	-	CASLPPQGAQETQYF	TGTGCCAGCCTCCCCCCCCAGGGGGCCCAAGAGACCCAGTACTTC
TRBJ2-7	TRBV7-3	-	-	CASSLDGTFSYEQYF	TGTGCCAGCAGCTTAGACGGGACGTTCTCCTACGAGCAGTACTTC
TRBJ1-6	TRBV19	-	-	CASSMEGGTLHF	TGTGCCAGTAGTATGGAAGGAGGGACCCTCCACTTT
TRBJ2-2	TRBV9	TRBD2	-	CASCRASGYTGELFF	TGTGCCAGCTGTAGGGCTAGCGGTTACACCGGGGAGCTGTTTTTT
TRBJ2-3	TRBV19	-	-	CASSISGILTDTQYF	TGTGCCAGTAGTATATCTGGAATACTCACAGATACGCAGTATTTT
TRBJ2-2	TRBV30	-	-	CAWSESGTGELFF	TGTGCCTGGAGTGAATCAGGGACCGGGGAGCTGTTTTTT
TRBJ2-1	TRBV28	-	-	CASSPLAQVGDEQFF	TGTGCCAGCAGCCCGCTGGCACAGGTGGGCGATGAGCAGTTCTTC
TRBJ2-7	TRBV10-3	-	once	CAISDGYSYEQYF	TGTGCCATCAGTGATGGGTATTCGTACGAGCAGTACTTC
TRBJ2-7	TRBV28	-	-	CASSLGEQYF	TGTGCCAGCAGTTTGGGGGAGCAGTACTTC
TRBJ1-4	TRBV29-1	TRBD1	-	CSVTFGDSGLFF	TGCAGCGTGACCTTTGGGGACAGTGGTCTGTTTTTT
TRBJ1-5	TRBV28	-	-	CASSLLGGRGQPQHF	TGTGCCAGCAGTTTATTAGGCGGAAGGGGTCAGCCCCAGCATTTT
TRBJ2-1	TRBV7-3	-	few	CASSIDPRNQFF	TGTGCCAGCAGTATTGACCCGAGGAATCAGTTCTTC
TRBJ2-5	TRBV18	TRBD2	-	CASSRGTRTETQYF	TGTGCCAGCTCACGTGGGACTAGAACGGAGACCCAGTACTTC
TRBJ2-1	TRBV9	TRBD1	-	CASSEGESQGLYEQFF	TGTGCCAGCAGCGAGGGGGAATCACAGGGGCTCTATGAGCAGTTCTTC
TRBJ2-1	TRBV5-5	TRBD2	-	CASSQWGPGTSGSRVNEQFF	TGTGCCAGCAGCCAGTGGGGACCCGGGACTAGCGGGAGTCGTGTCAATGAGCAGTTCTTC
TRBJ2-7	TRBV10-1	TRBD2	-	CASRGTTPYEQYF	TGCGCCAGCAGGGGGACTACCCCCTACGAGCAGTACTTC
TRBJ2-1	TRBV11-2	-	-	CASSLVWGTNEQFF	TGTGCCAGCAGCTTAGTGTGGGGGACAAATGAGCAGTTCTTC
TRBJ1-2	TRBV28	-	-	CASSLGGKVFSYTF	TGTGCCAGCAGTTTGGGGGGCAAAGTGTTTAGCTACACCTTC
TRBJ1-2	TRBV28	-	-	CASSLRGNYGYTF	TGTGCCAGCAGTTTAAGGGGTAACTATGGCTACACCTTC
TRBJ2-7	TRBV28	TRBD1	-	CASSLSGTGSYEQYF	TGTGCCAGCAGTTTAAGCGGGACAGGGAGCTACGAGCAGTACTTC
TRBJ2-3	TRBV7-9	-	-	CASSSGTHSTDTQYF	TGTGCCAGCAGCTCAGGGACACACAGCACAGATACGCAGTATTTT
TRBJ2-2	TRBV28	TRBD1	-	CASSPYRGSTGELFF	TGTGCCAGCAGTCCATACAGGGGGTCCACCGGGGAGCTGTTTTTT
TRBJ2-4	TRBV6-1	TRBD2	-	CASSDLQSSGIAKNIQYF	TGTGCCAGCAGTGATCTCCAGTCTAGCGGGATAGCCAAAAACATTCAGTACTTC
TRBJ1-2	TRBV7-9	-	-	CASSLAVVGPVNYGYTF	TGTGCCAGCAGCTTAGCGGTCGTCGGTCCCGTTAACTATGGCTACACCTTC
TRBJ2-1	TRBV27	TRBD2	once	CASSRLAGGPSYNEQFF	TGTGCCAGCAGTCGTTTAGCGGGAGGGCCGTCCTACAATGAGCAGTTCTTC
TRBJ2-1	TRBV7-3	-	-	CASSYQASLNEQFF	TGTGCCAGCAGCTACCAAGCCAGCCTCAATGAGCAGTTCTTC
TRBJ1-5	TRBV4-2	-	-	CASSQEKEWAPGRQPQHF	TGTGCCAGCAGCCAAGAGAAGGAATGGGCCCCCGGGCGTCAGCCCCAGCATTTT
TRBJ1-4	TRBV5-1	-	-	CASSSTGLIPNEKLFF	TGCGCCAGCAGCTCGACAGGACTAATCCCTAATGAAAAACTGTTTTTT
TRBJ2-7	TRBV7-9	TRBD2	-	CASSPTAGEARNTYEQYF	TGTGCCAGCAGCCCCACCGCGGGGGAGGCCCGAAACACCTACGAGCAGTACTTC
TRBJ2-5	TRBV29-1	-	once	CSVEATVPMGAGGTQYF	TGCAGCGTTGAAGCCACCGTCCCCATGGGGGCCGGGGGGACCCAGTACTTC
TRBJ1-1	TRBV13	TRBD1	once	CASSLGQGAGTEAFF	TGTGCCAGCAGCTTAGGGCAGGGGGCCGGCACTGAAGCTTTCTTT
TRBJ1-1	TRBV19	-	-	CASSIEFRGTEAFF	TGTGCCAGTAGTATAGAATTTCGGGGCACTGAAGCTTTCTTT
TRBJ2-7	TRBV6-5	-	few	CASSRVTVPYEQYF	TGTGCCAGCAGTAGAGTGACAGTCCCCTACGAGCAGTACTTC
TRBJ1-1	TRBV5-1	TRBD1	-	CASSLQGPGTEAFF	TGCGCCAGCAGCCTACAGGGGCCTGGGACTGAAGCTTTCTTT